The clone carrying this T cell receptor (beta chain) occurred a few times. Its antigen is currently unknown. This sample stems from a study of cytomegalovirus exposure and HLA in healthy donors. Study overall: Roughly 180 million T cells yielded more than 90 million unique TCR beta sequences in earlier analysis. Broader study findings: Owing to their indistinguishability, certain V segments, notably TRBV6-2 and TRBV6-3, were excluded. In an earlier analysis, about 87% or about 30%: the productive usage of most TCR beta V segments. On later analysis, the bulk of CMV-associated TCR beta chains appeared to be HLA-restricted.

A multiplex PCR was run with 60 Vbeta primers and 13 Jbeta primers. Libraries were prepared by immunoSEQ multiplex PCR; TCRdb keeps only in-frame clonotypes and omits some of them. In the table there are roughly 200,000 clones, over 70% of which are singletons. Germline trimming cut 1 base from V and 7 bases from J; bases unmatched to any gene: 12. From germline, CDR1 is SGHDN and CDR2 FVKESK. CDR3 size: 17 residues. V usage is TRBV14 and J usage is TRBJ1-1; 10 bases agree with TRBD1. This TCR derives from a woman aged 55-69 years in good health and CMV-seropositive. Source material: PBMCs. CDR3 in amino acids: CASSQARAGDRGFEAFF. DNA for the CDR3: TGTGCCAGCAGCCAAGCCCGGGCGGGGGACAGGGGTTTTGAAGCTTTCTTT.